The rows below give T cell receptor beta chains drawn from one sample of a study of blood T cell repertoires in COVID-19. The data were produced by immunoSEQ multiplex PCR, yet TCRdb's version contains in-frame clones alone and is incomplete. Altogether tens of thousands of clones are present, about four fifths being singletons, with the ten largest covering 15% to 18%. The sequenced material came from peripheral blood. The receptor source for this set is a human donor in a cohort sampled during active COVID-19. Both conserved end residues are part of each CDR3. Some rows have no size entry. The others give once, few or many, or a class for an expanded clone.

clone_size	v_call	j_call	cdr3_aa
.	TRBV7-6	TRBJ1-3	CASSAGTPQIAGNTIYF
.	TRBV9	TRBJ2-7	CASSPHSSYEQYF
.	TRBV7-2	TRBJ2-5	CASSLRAGGVETQYF
.	TRBV5-1	TRBJ1-5	CASSPEAGRQPQHF
.	TRBV6-1	TRBJ1-1	CASSEVTVTEAFF
.	TRBV18	TRBJ1-1	CASSSGEGTEAFF
.	TRBV28	TRBJ2-7	CASSILGDREGIEQYF
once	TRBV6-4	TRBJ1-3	CASSLGQGTSGNTIYF
.	TRBV4-2	TRBJ2-7	CASSQVGALAGGGEQYF
.	TRBV28	TRBJ2-1	CASSLAGVDEQFF
.	TRBV5-1	TRBJ2-2	CASSFQGFANTGELFF
once	TRBV6-6	TRBJ2-1	CASRPIAENYNEQFF
.	TRBV5-1	TRBJ2-5	CASSPESQETQYF
.	TRBV5-1	TRBJ2-3	CASSLGLAGAGDTQYF
.	TRBV6-5	TRBJ2-3	CASKSQNTDTQYF
.	TRBV19	TRBJ1-5	CASKVGQGNQPQHF